This T cell receptor (beta chain) was sequenced during a study of blood T cell repertoires in COVID-19. Whole-study context: Sources were T cells, B-cell-depleted T cells, or PBMCs; the material itself was cDNA or gDNA.

This clone was counted once. The authors' processing: Amplification from reference gene primers served as the basis for estimated nucleated cell counts. Only in-frame clones appear in the TCRdb table, and some are missing; sequencing was by immunoSEQ multiplex PCR. V, J and clone size were drawn from that table, and D and trimming were deduced from the DNA. The sample includes under 300,000 clones, 70% to 85% of them seen just once. V was trimmed by 0 bases and J by 2 bases, leaving 13 bases between them. Germline CDR1 MGHRA, CDR2 YSYEKL. The CDR3 loop spans 16 amino acids. V and J are TRBV4-1 and TRBJ1-2; D is ambiguous. The receptor's source is a middle-aged woman with active or convalescent COVID-19. Sequenced sample: peripheral blood. The CDR3, as DNA: TGCGCCAGCAGCCAAGATGTGGCAGGAACCAACTATGGCTACACCTTC. It codes for CASSQDVAGTNYGYTF.